This T cell receptor beta chain was observed in a study of cytomegalovirus exposure and HLA in healthy donors. Points from the study as a whole: Some V segments (TRBV6-2 and TRBV6-3 among them) were excluded as indistinguishable. A prior analysis recorded that most TCR beta V segments were productive about 87% or about 30% of the time. Most subjects' HLA-A and HLA-B alleles were reportedly predicted from TCR beta sequences.

The PCR ran on 60 Vbeta and 13 Jbeta primers. Here immunoSEQ multiplex PCR was the method, and the copy in TCRdb shows in-frame clones only, minus some. The table gives over 100,000 clones; the top ten clones make up more than 1.5% of it. As for this clone: Antigen specificity is unknown.

The CDR3 spans 15 residues. The V segment lost 6 bases and the J segment 0 bases; nucleotides outside the gene matches: 4. Germline CDR1 and CDR2: MRHNA and SNTAGT. This receptor was taken from a woman in her forties in good health and CMV-seropositive. Sequenced sample: PBMCs. The chain is built from TRBV6-4 and TRBJ1-5; 8 nucleotides match TRBD1. The CDR3 is CASSPQGGSNQPQHF. In nucleotides, the CDR3 is TGTGCCAGCAGCCCACAGGGGGGTAGCAATCAGCCCCAGCATTTT.